The clone carrying this TCR beta chain was recorded at least ten times. In TCRdb, the 5' RACE reads were re-called with MiXCR into one record per CDR3 protein. The table has just over 30,000 distinct CDR3 sequences, around 8.6% seen once. The entry originates in a study of chronic HIV infection and antiretroviral therapy. This CDR3 comprises 17 residues. Germline CDR1 reads SGHRS; CDR2 reads YFSETQ. Trimming removed 0 bases from V and 0 bases from J; junction bases left unmatched: 2. The gene calls are TRBV5-1 and TRBJ1-4; TRBD1 matches at 10 bases. What was sequenced was peripheral blood. The receptor was isolated from an adult who had HIV and had not received antiretroviral therapy, or was an uninfected healthy control (not recorded which). In nucleotides, the CDR3 is TGCGCCAGCAGCTTGGCCGGGACAGGGGCAACTAATGAAAAACTGTTTTTT. Translation: CASSLAGTGATNEKLFF.